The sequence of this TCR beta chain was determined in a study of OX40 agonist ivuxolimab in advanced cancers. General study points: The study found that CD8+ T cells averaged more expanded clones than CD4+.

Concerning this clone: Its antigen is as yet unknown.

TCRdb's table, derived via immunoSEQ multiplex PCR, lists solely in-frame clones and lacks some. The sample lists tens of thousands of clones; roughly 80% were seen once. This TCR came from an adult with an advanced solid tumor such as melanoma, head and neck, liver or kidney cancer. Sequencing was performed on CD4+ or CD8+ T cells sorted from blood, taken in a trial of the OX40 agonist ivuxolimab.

The CDR3 protein is CASSQDQGGNNSPLHF. The CDR3 DNA is TGTGCCAGCAGCCAAGATCAGGGCGGTAATAATTCACCCCTCCACTTT. The rearrangement links TRBV14 to TRBJ1-6; TRBD1 is a possible D gene (5 bases). Germline V lookup: CDR1 SGHDN, CDR2 FVKESK. CDR3 size: 16 residues. The germline V and J ends were trimmed by 0 bases and 5 bases, with 11 bases remaining between them.